The TCR beta chain under discussion was sequenced for a study of blood T cell repertoires in COVID-19. Study context: T cells, B-cell-depleted T cells, or PBMCs supplied cDNA or gDNA.

This clone was detected a few times. Authors' processing steps: Reference gene primer amplification gave nucleated cell count estimates. Clones were read by immunoSEQ multiplex PCR, and TCRdb kept only the in-frame ones, dropping some. That table is the source of V, J and clone size, and D and trimming were worked out from the DNA. The repertoire holds roughly 95,000 clones, with 70% to 85% as singletons. The CDR3 has 12 amino acids. Trimming shortened V by 6 bases and J by 2 bases, and 6 bases separated the two germline ends. Germline V gene data show CDR1 as SNHLY and CDR2 as FYNNEI. V and J are TRBV2 and TRBJ2-3; the D is unclear. Sequenced: peripheral blood. The TCR originated in a human donor in a cohort sampled during active COVID-19. DNA for the CDR3: TGTGCCAGCAGGGGCGACACAGATACGCAGTATTTT. This encodes CASRGDTDTQYF.